What follows describes a single T cell receptor beta chain. The antigen remains unidentified. This specimen belongs to a study of shared clonotypes between healthy human individuals. Overall study findings and caveats: With few donors, the genetic and exposure-history diversity represented was limited.

The CDR3 runs to 15 residues. V was pared by 3 bases and J by 8 bases, with 19 bases between. The germline V gene has CDR1 GTSNPN and CDR2 SVGIG (reference sequence). The donors were all Caucasian adults (living in Nashville, Tennessee). Unsorted PBMC replicate PCRs drew on 300 ng DNA, representing 30,000 to 35,000 T cell genomes. Sequencing used immunoSEQ multiplex PCR; TCRdb keeps in-frame clones, though not all of them. The sample records hundreds of thousands of clones, 70% to 80% being singletons. V gene TRBV30 combines with J gene TRBJ1-4; weak D call: TRBD1 (5 bases). The receptor's source is a woman between 35 and 50 years old in good health. Some clones in this sample may be carry-over from other donors' samples. The sample was PBMCs. CDR3 sequence: CAWRRGPGKDEKLFF. In DNA, the CDR3 is TGTGCCTGGAGAAGGGGTCCAGGGAAGGACGAAAAACTGTTTTTT.